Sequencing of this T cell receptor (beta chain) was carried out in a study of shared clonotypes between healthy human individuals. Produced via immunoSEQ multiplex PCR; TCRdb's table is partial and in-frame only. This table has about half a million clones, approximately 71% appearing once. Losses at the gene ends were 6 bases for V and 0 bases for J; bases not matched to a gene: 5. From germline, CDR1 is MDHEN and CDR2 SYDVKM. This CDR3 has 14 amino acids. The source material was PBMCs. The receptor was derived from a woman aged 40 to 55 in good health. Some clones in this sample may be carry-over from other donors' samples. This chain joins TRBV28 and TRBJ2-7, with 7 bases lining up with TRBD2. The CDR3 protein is CASRPGRSSYEQYF. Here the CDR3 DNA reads TGTGCCAGCAGGCCCGGGAGGAGCTCCTACGAGCAGTACTTC.